The 3 T cell receptor beta chains given below trace back to one sample, sequenced in a study of T cell changes during pregnancy in multiple sclerosis. The protocol was immunoSEQ multiplex PCR, while the TCRdb copy is restricted to in-frame clones and leaves out a portion. In the table there are about 36,000 clones, 75% to 95% of which are singletons. The sample in question was CD4+ T cells from peripheral blood mononuclear cells, obtained in the second trimester of pregnancy. These receptors were obtained from a female donor in good health, enrolled as a control in a pregnancy study.

The V and J genes are TRBV5-1 and TRBJ1-2; D is undetermined. Germline CDR1 is SGHRS and CDR2 is YFSETQ. The CDR3 is 14 amino acids. Trimming stripped 1 base from V and 3 bases from J, with 10 bases between. This CDR3 reads CASSLIGGDYGYTF. Here the CDR3 DNA reads TGCGCCAGCAGCTTGATAGGCGGCGACTATGGCTACACCTTC. Full variable domain (outside the CDR3, taken from reference TRBV5-1 and TRBJ1-2): KAGVTQTPRYLIKTRGQQVTLSCSPISGHRSVSWYQQTPGQGLQFLFEYFSETQRNKGNFPGRFSGRQFSNSRSEMNVSTLELGDSALYLCASSLIGGDYGYTFGSGTRLTVV.

V gene TRBV11-3 combines with J gene TRBJ2-4; tentative D call: TRBD1 (5 bases). Germline V lookup: CDR1 SGHNT, CDR2 YENEEA. Between the trimmed V and J ends, which lost 1 base and 4 bases, there was a span of 11 bases. This CDR3 has 15 amino acids. The CDR3 here is CASSLVGEQKNIQYF. CDR3 nucleotides: TGTGCCAGCAGCTTAGTAGGGGAACAAAAAAACATTCAGTACTTC.

In this sample, this clone turned up once. The rearrangement uses TRBV2 and TRBJ2-3; unclear D gene. The CDR3 is made up of 15 amino acids. Germline values: CDR1 SNHLY, CDR2 FYNNEI. V was clipped by 4 bases and J by 3 bases, with 14 bases between them. CDR3 sequence: CASSALRSPTDTQYF. CDR3 bases: TGTGCCAGCAGTGCCCTAAGGAGCCCGACAGATACGCAGTATTTT.